The sequence of this TCR beta chain was determined in a study of OX40 agonist ivuxolimab in advanced cancers. Study at large: In this cohort, patients received ivuxolimab, an agonistic anti-OX40 (CD134) antibody. Of the patients, three showed partial responses, one with hepatocellular carcinoma and two with cutaneous melanoma.

Germline CDR1 reads MDHEN; CDR2 reads SYDVKM. The CDR3 runs to 15 residues. After removal of 3 bases from V and 2 bases from J, the junction contained 5 bases not matched to a gene. Details on this clone: Its antigen is not known.

Here immunoSEQ multiplex PCR was the method, and the copy in TCRdb shows in-frame clones only, minus some. This sample has about 18,000 clones, with roughly 70% found just once. Broader study findings: The specificity for antigen of the expanded peripheral T cells was not determined. Average numbers of expanded clones were greater in CD8+ T cells than in CD4+.

Specimen: CD4+ or CD8+ T cells sorted from blood, collected in a trial of the OX40 agonist ivuxolimab. The clonotype originates from an adult with an advanced solid tumor such as melanoma, head and neck, liver or kidney cancer. V gene TRBV28 combines with J gene TRBJ2-7, with 9 positions matching TRBD1. This chain's CDR3 is CASSLFGTGTYEQYF. CDR3 coding DNA: TGTGCCAGCAGTTTGTTTGGGACAGGGACCTACGAGCAGTACTTC.